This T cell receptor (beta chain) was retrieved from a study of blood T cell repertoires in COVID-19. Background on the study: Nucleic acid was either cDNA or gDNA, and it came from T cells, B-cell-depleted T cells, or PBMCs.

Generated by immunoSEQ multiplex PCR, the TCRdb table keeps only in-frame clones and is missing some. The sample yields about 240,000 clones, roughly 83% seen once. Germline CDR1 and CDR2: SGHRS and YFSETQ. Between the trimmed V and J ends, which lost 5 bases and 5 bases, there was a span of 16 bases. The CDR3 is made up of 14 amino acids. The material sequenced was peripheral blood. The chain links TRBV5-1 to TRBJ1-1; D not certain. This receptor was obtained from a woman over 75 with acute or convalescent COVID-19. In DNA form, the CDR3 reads TGCGCCAGCAGGTCCGAAACACCTAGGACTGAAGCTTTCTTT. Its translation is CASRSETPRTEAFF.